The 30 T cell receptor beta chains in this list originate from one sample, sequenced in a study of cytotoxic CD8 clonotypes in ibrutinib-treated CLL. Data came from immunoSEQ multiplex PCR; TCRdb stores just in-frame clones and leaves some out. The table shows around 250,000 clones, with 60% to 75% occurring only once. The material sequenced was PBMCs, taken after 24 months of ibrutinib treatment. These receptors were obtained from a human donor with chronic lymphocytic leukemia.

This clone was picked up a small number of times. The chain links TRBV19 to TRBJ2-7; D is perhaps TRBD2 (5 bases). Deletions cut 5 bases from V and 7 bases from J, with 15 bases between. The CDR3 sequence is 13 residues long. Per germline, CDR1 LNHDA and CDR2 SQIVND (reference sequence). Written as DNA, the CDR3 is TGTGCCAGTAGTCCCCGCGAAGGGAGTGAGCAGTACTTC. This encodes CASSPREGSEQYF.

CDR3: CASSVGAGNNEQFF. The CDR3 DNA sequence: TGTGCCAGCAGCGTAGGGGCCGGTAACAATGAGCAGTTCTTC. V is TRBV9 and J is TRBJ2-1; D ambiguous. Germline assignment: CDR1 SGDLS and CDR2 YYNGEE. CDR3 size: 14 residues. The V end lost 0 bases, the J end lost 5 bases, and 9 bases lay between the germline ends.

J is TRBJ2-2 and V is TRBV7-2; no reliable D call. CDR1 and CDR2 (germline): SGHTA, FQGNSA. This CDR3 has 15 amino acids. V gave up 5 bases and J gave up 4 bases, with 14 bases separating them. CDR3 loop: CASSKYLGATGELFF. CDR3 nucleotides: TGTGCCAGCAGCAAGTACCTAGGAGCCACCGGGGAGCTGTTTTTT.

In the case of this clone: The identical CDR3 is also encoded by other nucleotide sequences in the sample. The chain links TRBV9 to TRBJ1-5; no definite D call. V was cut by 2 bases and J by 0 bases, with 9 bases left in between. Per germline, CDR1 SGDLS and CDR2 YYNGEE. This CDR3 comprises 15 residues. CDR3 sequence reads: CASSVGSYSNQPQHF. The DNA for the CDR3 is TGTGCCAGCAGCGTCGGGTCTTATAGCAATCAGCCCCAGCATTTT. The complete variable domain, with remaining parts taken from reference TRBV9 and TRBJ1-5, reads DSGVTQTPKHLITATGQRVTLRCSPRSGDLSVYWYQQSLDQGLQFLIQYYNGEERAKGNILERFSAQQFPDLHSELNLSSLELGDSALYFCASSVGSYSNQPQHFGDGTRLSIL.

This clone appeared a single time. This chain uses TRBV5-8 with TRBJ2-7; D gene ambiguous. CDR1 is SGHTS, CDR2 YDEGEE, per germline. Trimming left V 2 bases short and J 4 bases short, with 13 bases between. This CDR3 region has 14 residues. DNA for the CDR3: TGTGCCAGCAGCTTTTTGGGATTCCGTTACGAGCAGTACTTC. It is translated as CASSFLGFRYEQYF.

The chain uses TRBV25-1 and TRBJ2-1; perhaps TRBD1 as D (5 bases). The CDR3 has 15 amino acids. Per the germline V gene, CDR1 is MGHDK and CDR2 is SYGVNS. V was trimmed by 6 bases and J by 8 bases, leaving 20 bases between them. The CDR3, as DNA: TGTGCCAGCAGAAAGCAGGGATCTATTACCCATGAGCAGTTCTTC. Its translation is CASRKQGSITHEQFF.

The chain combines TRBV29-1 with TRBJ1-1, with a possible D match to TRBD1 (5 bases). This CDR3 region has 14 residues. Trimming took off 3 bases at V and 4 bases at J, with 15 bases between the two ends. In germline, CDR1 is SQVTM, CDR2 ANQGSEA. CDR3 nucleotide sequence: TGCAGCGTTGATGGGGGTCTTAGTTCCACTGAAGCTTTCTTT. Translation: CSVDGGLSSTEAFF. The variable domain in full, completed from reference TRBV29-1 and TRBJ1-1, reads SAVISQKPSRDICQRGTSLTIQCQVDSQVTMMFWYRQQPGQSLTLIATANQGSEATYESGFVIDKFPISRPNLTFSTLTVSNMSPEDSSIYLCSVDGGLSSTEAFFGQGTRLTVV.

The rearrangement joins TRBV7-8 to TRBJ2-1, with TRBD2 matching over 7 bases. Germline V gene lookup returns CDR1 SGHVS and CDR2 FQNEAQ. Trimming cost V 0 bases and J 11 bases; bases outside gene matches: 4. The CDR3 consists of 13 residues. Written as DNA, the CDR3 is TGTGCCAGCAGCTTAGCTCCTAGCGGAAAGCAGTTCTTC. Protein product: CASSLAPSGKQFF.

The chain employs TRBV2 and TRBJ1-5, with 9 bases that match TRBD1. This CDR3 contains 16 residues. Germline V gives CDR1 SNHLY, CDR2 FYNNEI. V gave up 3 bases and J gave up 7 bases; unmatched junction bases: 10. Written as DNA, the CDR3 is TGTGCCAGCAGTGATCCGGGACAGGGTAGTATACAGCCCCAGCATTTT. It is translated as CASSDPGQGSIQPQHF.

The chain employs TRBV2 and TRBJ2-2; TRBD1 matches at 8 bases. This CDR3 comprises 16 residues. J lost 3 bases, V lost 6 bases, and 9 bases had no gene match. Germline loops: CDR1 SNHLY, CDR2 FYNNEI. Here the CDR3 reads CASRGQVFSDTGELFF. The CDR3 nucleotides are TGTGCCAGCAGGGGACAGGTCTTTTCGGACACCGGGGAGCTGTTTTTT.

This rearrangement joins TRBV29-1 to TRBJ2-7, with 9 nucleotides matching TRBD1. There are 15 residues in the CDR3. The germline V gene encodes CDR1 SQVTM and CDR2 ANQGSEA. V trimming: 4 bases; J trimming: 5 bases; junction bases outside the gene matches: 12. CDR3 amino acids: CSVAGVGQGSHEQYF. DNA for the CDR3: TGCAGCGTTGCGGGGGTGGGACAGGGTAGCCACGAGCAGTACTTC.

Of note for this clone: Since no conserved phenylalanine or tryptophan closes the CDR3, a read error is the likely cause. No DNA is shown, since the ends of the CDR3 on it are uncertain; the CDR3 is the one TCRdb lists. The chain is built from TRBV10-3 and TRBJ1-4. The CDR3 length equals 9 residues, ends included. Germline-derived CDR1 and CDR2 are ENHRY and SYGVKD. CDR3 sequence: CAISANKAV.

The CDR3 DNA follows: TGCGCCAGCAGCCAAGATTATTTGGGGACGGGCCAATCCTACGAGCAGTACTTC. It codes for CASSQDYLGTGQSYEQYF. This chain joins TRBV4-1 and TRBJ2-7, with D perhaps assigned TRBD1 or TRBD2 (5 bases each). Per the germline V gene, CDR1 is MGHRA and CDR2 is YSYEKL. The CDR3 runs 18 residues. Trimming pared 0 bases from V and 1 base from J, leaving 19 bases between.

To note about this clone: The same CDR3 arises from other DNA sequences in this sample as well. The rearrangement links TRBV7-9 to TRBJ1-2; D is undetermined. The germline V and J ends were trimmed by 3 bases and 8 bases, with 22 bases remaining between them. This CDR3 is 16 amino acids long. From germline, CDR1 is SEHNR and CDR2 FQNEAQ (reference sequence). CDR3 amino acids: CASSFGRRYDLIGYTF. DNA for the CDR3: TGTGCCAGCAGCTTCGGCCGGAGGTATGATTTGATAGGCTACACCTTC.

V gene TRBV19 combines with J gene TRBJ2-1; D remains ambiguous. Between the trimmed V and J ends, which lost 5 bases and 2 bases, there was a span of 7 bases. Germline CDR1 reads LNHDA; CDR2 reads SQIVND (reference sequence). The CDR3 extends over 13 amino acids. CDR3 coding DNA: TGTGCCAGTAGTCCTCAGCCCTACAATGAGCAGTTCTTC. Translation: CASSPQPYNEQFF.

The chain employs TRBV7-2 and TRBJ1-5; D is unclear. This CDR3 spans 16 amino acids. CDR1 is SGHTA, CDR2 FQGNSA, per germline. V lost 1 base and J 0 bases, leaving 10 bases between the germline ends. The CDR3 is CASSLVARGSNQPQHF. DNA of the CDR3: TGTGCCAGCAGCTTAGTTGCGCGGGGTAGCAATCAGCCCCAGCATTTT.

The chain couples TRBV9 to TRBJ2-2; TRBD2 matches at 9 bases. This CDR3 is 17 amino acids long. Germline values: CDR1 SGDLS, CDR2 YYNGEE. The V gene end was trimmed by 1 base and the J gene end by 5 bases; junction bases not matched to a gene: 9. CDR3 loop: CASSVSSGNSDTGELFF. CDR3 DNA sequence: TGTGCCAGCAGCGTATCTAGCGGGAATTCGGATACCGGGGAGCTGTTTTTT.

The genes are TRBV29-1 and TRBJ2-1, with D unclear. CDR3 size: 12 residues. In germline, CDR1 is SQVTM, CDR2 ANQGSEA. V was pared by 5 bases and J by 8 bases, with 13 bases between. The CDR3 is CSVLVGIHEQFF. CDR3 nucleotides: TGCAGCGTTTTGGTAGGGATCCATGAGCAGTTCTTC.

The rearrangement joins TRBV11-2 to TRBJ2-1; 14 nucleotides align to TRBD2. Germline CDR1 and CDR2: SGHAT and FQNNGV. J gave up 10 bases and V 0 bases, and 5 bases lay outside the gene matches. The CDR3 is made up of 16 amino acids. Here the CDR3 reads CASSLEPGLAGDEQFF. CDR3 DNA sequence: TGTGCCAGCAGCTTAGAGCCGGGACTAGCGGGAGACGAGCAGTTCTTC. Combining the CDR3 with reference TRBV11-2 and TRBJ2-1 gives the whole variable domain EAGVAQSPRYKIIEKRQSVAFWCNPISGHATLYWYQQILGQGPKLLIQFQNNGVVDDSQLPKDRFSAERLKGVDSTLKIQPAKLEDSAVYLCASSLEPGLAGDEQFFGPGTRLTVL.

This sequence joins TRBV6-5 and TRBJ2-3, with D perhaps TRBD2 (5 bases). The ends were cut back, 6 bases at V and 4 bases at J, with 14 bases in the middle. Germline V gene data show CDR1 as MNHEY and CDR2 as SVGAGI. The CDR3 totals 14 residues. Here the CDR3 reads CASREATRADTQYF. The CDR3 coding sequence is TGTGCCAGCAGAGAGGCCACTAGAGCAGATACGCAGTATTTT.

The chain couples TRBV6-1 to TRBJ1-4; D is ambiguous. V dropped 1 base and J dropped 2 bases, with 11 bases sitting between them. The CDR3 is 16 residues long. Germline assignment: CDR1 MNHNS and CDR2 SASEGT. This CDR3 is CASSEVTVGTNEKLFF. The CDR3 bases are TGTGCCAGCAGTGAAGTGACGGTCGGTACTAATGAAAAACTGTTTTTT.

The chain has TRBV2 and TRBJ2-7; D might be TRBD2 (6 bases). Trimming cost V 5 bases and J 3 bases, with 11 bases left between them. The CDR3 loop spans 13 amino acids. The germline V gene has CDR1 SNHLY and CDR2 FYNNEI. CDR3 nucleotides: TGTGCCAGCAGTCTGGGACTGGTCTACGAGCAGTACTTC. Its translation: CASSLGLVYEQYF. Drawing the rest from reference TRBV2 and TRBJ2-7, the complete variable domain is EPEVTQTPSHQVTQMGQEVILRCVPISNHLYFYWYRQILGQKVEFLVSFYNNEISEKSEIFDDQFSVERPDGSNFTLKIRSTKLEDSAMYFCASSLGLVYEQYFGPGTRLTVT.

The table lists this clone with a few counts. CDR3 DNA sequence: TGTGCCAGCAGTGACTCGAGTCGGCCAGCGGGTAACTCCTACAATGAGCAGTTCTTC. This codes for CASSDSSRPAGNSYNEQFF. The rearrangement joins TRBV6-4 to TRBJ2-1; weak D call: TRBD2 (6 bases). The ends were cut back, 0 bases at V and 0 bases at J, with 18 bases in the middle. From germline, CDR1 is MRHNA and CDR2 SNTAGT. The length of the CDR3 is 19 residues.

The chain employs TRBV2 and TRBJ1-5, with 7 bases aligning to TRBD1. Germline CDR1 is SNHLY and CDR2 is FYNNEI. V trimming: 8 bases; J trimming: 0 bases; junction bases outside the gene matches: 13. The length of the CDR3 is 17 residues. The CDR3 nucleotides are TGTGCCAGCTCCGCGGGACAGAACATTAATAGCAATCAGCCCCAGCATTTT. The encoded protein is CASSAGQNINSNQPQHF. The full variable domain, its missing parts supplied by reference TRBV2 and TRBJ1-5, is EPEVTQTPSHQVTQMGQEVILRCVPISNHLYFYWYRQILGQKVEFLVSFYNNEISEKSEIFDDQFSVERPDGSNFTLKIRSTKLEDSAMYFCASSAGQNINSNQPQHFGDGTRLSIL.

This clone was picked up a small number of times. The chain recombines TRBV28 with TRBJ2-1; D is possibly TRBD2 (6 bases). Germline V CDR1 and CDR2: MDHEN, SYDVKM. V dropped 1 base and J dropped 9 bases, with 10 bases sitting between them. This CDR3 comprises 13 residues. The CDR3 DNA is TGTGCCAGCAGTTTATTGTGGGGAGGTGAGCAGTTCTTC. Its translation is CASSLLWGGEQFF.

The rearrangement joins TRBV19 to TRBJ2-3; D unclear. Germline V gene data show CDR1 as LNHDA and CDR2 as SQIVND (reference sequence). The CDR3 totals 14 residues. V dropped 4 bases and J dropped 4 bases, with 12 bases sitting between them. The CDR3 is CASSSIVSADTQYF. In DNA, the CDR3 is TGTGCCAGTAGTAGCATTGTTTCCGCAGATACGCAGTATTTT.

The chain has TRBV5-1 and TRBJ2-7; D ambiguous. Trimming pared 5 bases from V and 0 bases from J, leaving 12 bases between. This CDR3 is built from 14 residues. Germline V lookup: CDR1 SGHRS, CDR2 YFSETQ. Here the CDR3 reads CASRVGPSSYEQYF. DNA of the CDR3: TGCGCCAGCAGGGTTGGCCCGAGCTCCTACGAGCAGTACTTC.

A single count supports this clone. This chain uses TRBV7-2 with TRBJ1-4; perhaps TRBD1 as D (6 bases). Per the germline V gene, CDR1 is SGHTA and CDR2 is FQGNSA. The CDR3 loop spans 15 amino acids. Trimming removed 5 bases at V and 0 bases at J, with 10 bases between. The CDR3 is CASSTDSATNEKLFF. Here the CDR3 DNA reads TGTGCCAGCAGCACGGACAGCGCAACTAATGAAAAACTGTTTTTT.

The chain's CDR3 is CSVVLAGGPIKQYF. CDR3 in DNA: TGCAGCGTCGTTCTAGCGGGAGGGCCTATAAAGCAGTACTTC. This chain connects TRBV29-1 to TRBJ2-7; 12 positions agree with TRBD2. V was pared by 6 bases and J by 8 bases, with 11 bases of the junction left unmatched. The germline V gene has CDR1 SQVTM and CDR2 ANQGSEA. The CDR3 has 14 residues.

V and J are TRBV19 and TRBJ2-2; TRBD2 might be the D (5 bases). Germline CDR1 LNHDA, CDR2 SQIVND (reference sequence). The CDR3 consists of 16 residues. The V end was cut by 1 base, the J end by 6 bases, with 15 bases between. The CDR3: CASSIARLPVAGELFF. The CDR3 DNA is TGTGCCAGTAGTATAGCCCGACTACCGGTTGCCGGGGAGCTGTTTTTT.